A selection of T cell receptor beta chains follows, all from one sample in a study of cytomegalovirus exposure and HLA in healthy donors. Assay used: immunoSEQ multiplex PCR; TCRdb lists only in-frame clones, some missing. The table lists about 92,000 clones, around 85% of them singletons. The source material was PBMCs. The receptors were gathered from a girl aged 2 to 9 in good health and CMV-seropositive. CDR3s include the opening cysteine and the closing phenylalanine or tryptophan. A D gene is named only where the DNA matches it firmly. Clone size, where shown, is once, few, many, or a class for clones that have expanded.

d_call j_call clone_size v_call cdr3_nt cdr3_aa
TRBD1 TRBJ2-1 - TRBV28 TGTGCCAGCAGTTTTTCTCGGGACAGCCAACCCGAGCAGTTCTTC CASSFSRDSQPEQFF
- TRBJ1-5 - TRBV18 TGTGCCAGCTCACCTGCCGCGGAAAGCAATCAGCCCCAGCATTTT CASSPAAESNQPQHF
TRBD1 TRBJ2-7 - TRBV5-4 TGTGCCAGCAGCTTTGGACAGGGGGTCTACGAGCAGTACTTC CASSFGQGVYEQYF
- TRBJ2-7 - TRBV5-1 TGCGCCAGCAGGCCCGAAGTGTACAGTGAGGAGCAGTACTTC CASRPEVYSEEQYF
- TRBJ1-4 - TRBV2 TGTGCCAGCAGTGAACAGGGGACGGCGGCAACTAATGAAAAACTGTTTTTT CASSEQGTAATNEKLFF
- TRBJ1-1 - TRBV2 TGTGCCTCCCGAAGGATGCAGCGTATGACTTTCTTT CASRRMQRMTFF
- TRBJ1-1 once TRBV10-3 TGTGCCATCAGTGAGGACCGTAGGGGCACTGAAGCTTTCTTT CAISEDRRGTEAFF
- TRBJ2-7 - TRBV30 TGTGCCTGGAGTGTACCTAGCGCCAACTACGAGCAGTACTTC CAWSVPSANYEQYF
- TRBJ2-1 - TRBV29-1 TGCAGCGTTAATTTCAGGGTAGGTAGTGAGCAGTTCTTC CSVNFRVGSEQFF
- TRBJ2-1 - TRBV2 TGTGCCAGCAGAACTGGTTACAATGAGCAGTTCTTC CASRTGYNEQFF
TRBD1 TRBJ2-1 few TRBV5-4 TGTGCCAGCAGCTCAGGACAGGGGGCCTACAATGAGCAGTTCTTC CASSSGQGAYNEQFF
- TRBJ2-5 - TRBV6-5 TGTGCCAGCAGTTACTCGAGAGGCAGAGGAGAGACCCAGTACTTC CASSYSRGRGETQYF
TRBD1 TRBJ1-4 - TRBV28 TGTGCCAGCAGTTCGACAGGGGGCGGGAATGAAAAACTGTTTTTT CASSSTGGGNEKLFF
TRBD2 TRBJ2-2 few TRBV9 TGTGCCAGCAGCATGAGCGGGAGTCCCGGGGAGCTGTTTTTT CASSMSGSPGELFF
- TRBJ2-1 - TRBV18 TGTGCCAGCTCACCACCCCGGGATGAGCAGTTCTTC CASSPPRDEQFF
TRBD2 TRBJ2-3 - TRBV9 TGTGCCAGCAGCGTAGCTACTAGCGGGATACCGGATACGCAGTATTTT CASSVATSGIPDTQYF
- TRBJ1-4 - TRBV28 TGTGCCAGCAGCTACGAATCCGGGACACAGAGGGAAAAACTGTTTTTT CASSYESGTQREKLFF
- TRBJ1-2 - TRBV29-1 TGCAGCGTTGAAGATCAGTTTGGCTACACCTTC CSVEDQFGYTF
TRBD2 TRBJ2-7 - TRBV7-8 TGTGCCAGCAGCACACAAGCGGGAGGGGGCTTCGAGCAGTACTTC CASSTQAGGGFEQYF
TRBD2 TRBJ2-7 few TRBV27 TGTGCCAGCAGTTATCGGGAGGGGAGATACGAGCAGTACTTC CASSYREGRYEQYF
TRBD2 TRBJ2-7 - TRBV7-6 TGTGCCAGCAGCTTAGATTCGGGAGGTGCCTACGAGCAGTACTTC CASSLDSGGAYEQYF
TRBD2 TRBJ2-5 - TRBV18 TGTGCCAGCTCACCCTATAGCGGGAGGGCCGAAGAGACCCAGTACTTC CASSPYSGRAEETQYF
TRBD1 TRBJ1-5 once TRBV5-1 TGCGCCAGCAGCTTGGGGACAGGCTACAATCAGCCCCAGCATTTT CASSLGTGYNQPQHF
- TRBJ1-1 once TRBV15 TGTGCCACCAGCAGAGATTATGCGGGGGAAGCTTTCTTT CATSRDYAGEAFF
TRBD1 TRBJ1-3 - TRBV15 TGTGCCACCAGCCATCGACAGGGGGGTCTAGTCTCTGGAAACACCATATATTTT CATSHRQGGLVSGNTIYF
- TRBJ1-5 - TRBV29-1 TGCAGCGTTGGGGCCGACCGCAATCAGCCCCAGCATTTT CSVGADRNQPQHF
TRBD2 TRBJ2-7 - TRBV6-6 TGTGCCAGCACATTGAGCGGGACCTACGAGCAGTACTTC CASTLSGTYEQYF
TRBD1 TRBJ1-5 - TRBV19 TGTGCCAGTTGCTTTGGACAGGGCAATCAGCCCCAGCATTTT CASCFGQGNQPQHF
TRBD2 TRBJ2-7 few TRBV25-1 TGTGCCAGCAGTGATCCCTCCGGGACTAGAAAAGGATTTGACGAGCAGTACTTC CASSDPSGTRKGFDEQYF
- TRBJ1-3 few TRBV10-1 TGCGCCAGCAGTGAAGGAGGGGATGGAAACACCATATATTTT CASSEGGDGNTIYF
TRBD2 TRBJ2-7 - TRBV6-5 TGTGCCAGCAGTTCAGGACTAGCGGGAGGGTCCTACGAGCAGTACTTC CASSSGLAGGSYEQYF
- TRBJ1-5 - TRBV4-1 TGCGCCAGCAGCCAAGATCTTCGTTCCGGGGGGCCGGGTCAGCCCCAGCATTTT CASSQDLRSGGPGQPQHF
TRBD2 TRBJ2-7 few TRBV5-1 TGCGCCAGCAGCCTATGGACTAGCGGGTCCGACGAGCAGTACTTC CASSLWTSGSDEQYF
- TRBJ2-7 - TRBV6-5 TGTGCCAGCAGGACCAGAAAGGAGAACGAGCAGTACTTC CASRTRKENEQYF
- TRBJ1-2 - TRBV5-1 TGCGCCAGCAGCTTGATGCGGGGAGGAGACTATGGCTACACCTTC CASSLMRGGDYGYTF
TRBD1 TRBJ2-7 once TRBV25-1 TGTGCCAGCAGCGGGGACAGGGGGCAGCTGAATACCTACGAGCAGTACTTC CASSGDRGQLNTYEQYF
- TRBJ2-3 - TRBV7-9 TGTGCCAGCAGCTTATTCCCCGGTACGCAGTATTTT CASSLFPGTQYF
TRBD1 TRBJ2-2 few TRBV27 TGTGCCAGCAGTTTCAGGGGGAGTTCGAACACCGGGGAGCTGTTTTTT CASSFRGSSNTGELFF
- TRBJ1-1 - TRBV28 TGTGCATCGGTGCGAATGAACACTGAAGCTTTCTTT CASVRMNTEAFF
TRBD2 TRBJ2-3 - TRBV7-9 TGTGCCAGCAGCTTTAGCGGGAGATTTCCAGATACGCAGTATTTT CASSFSGRFPDTQYF